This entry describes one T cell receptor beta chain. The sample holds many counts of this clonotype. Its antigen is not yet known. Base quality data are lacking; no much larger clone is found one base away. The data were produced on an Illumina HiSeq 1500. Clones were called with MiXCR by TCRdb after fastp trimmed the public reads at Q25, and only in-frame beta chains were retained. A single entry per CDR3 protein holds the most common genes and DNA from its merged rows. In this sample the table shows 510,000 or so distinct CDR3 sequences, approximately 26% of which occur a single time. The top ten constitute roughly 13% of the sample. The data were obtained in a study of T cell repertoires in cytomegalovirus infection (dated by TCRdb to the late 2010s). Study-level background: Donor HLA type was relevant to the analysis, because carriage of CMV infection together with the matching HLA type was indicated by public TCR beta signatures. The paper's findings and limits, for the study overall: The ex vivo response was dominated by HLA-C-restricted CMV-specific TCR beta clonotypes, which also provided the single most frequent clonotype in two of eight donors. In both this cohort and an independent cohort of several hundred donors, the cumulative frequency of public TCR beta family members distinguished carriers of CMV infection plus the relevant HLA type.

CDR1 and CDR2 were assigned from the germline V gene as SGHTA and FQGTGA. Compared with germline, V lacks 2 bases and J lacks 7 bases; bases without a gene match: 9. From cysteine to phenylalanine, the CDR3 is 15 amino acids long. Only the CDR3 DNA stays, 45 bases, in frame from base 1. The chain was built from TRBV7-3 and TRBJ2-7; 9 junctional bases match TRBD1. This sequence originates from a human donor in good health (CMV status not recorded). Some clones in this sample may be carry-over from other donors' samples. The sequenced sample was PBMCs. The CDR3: CASSLGPGQGREQYF. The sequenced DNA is TGTGCCAGCAGCTTAGGTCCGGGACAGGGTCGAGAGCAGTACTTC.